The entry below describes one T cell receptor (beta chain). The antigen is not known. The data stem from a study of T cell responses to AZD1222 COVID-19 vaccine. Profiled with immunoSEQ multiplex PCR; TCRdb holds only in-frame clones, not every one. This table has 95,000 to 100,000 clones, over 75% appearing once. The germline V gene encodes CDR1 MNHEY and CDR2 SVGEGT. The CDR3 runs 15 residues. Germline trimming cut 5 bases from V and 0 bases from J; bases unmatched to any gene: 4. General study results and limits: Regions left unmutated in variants are reportedly the target of nearly half of spike-specific TCRs. Dominant CD4 TCR responses targeted spike regions 160-218 and 743-854.

Specimen: peripheral blood, collected on day 0 of AZD1222 vaccination. J is TRBJ2-7 and V is TRBV6-2 or TRBV6-3; TRBD2 aligns across 10 bases. The receptor was derived from an adult in good health. This CDR3 is CASSTTSGASYEQYF. The CDR3 coding sequence is TGTGCCAGCAGTACAACTAGCGGGGCCTCCTACGAGCAGTACTTC.